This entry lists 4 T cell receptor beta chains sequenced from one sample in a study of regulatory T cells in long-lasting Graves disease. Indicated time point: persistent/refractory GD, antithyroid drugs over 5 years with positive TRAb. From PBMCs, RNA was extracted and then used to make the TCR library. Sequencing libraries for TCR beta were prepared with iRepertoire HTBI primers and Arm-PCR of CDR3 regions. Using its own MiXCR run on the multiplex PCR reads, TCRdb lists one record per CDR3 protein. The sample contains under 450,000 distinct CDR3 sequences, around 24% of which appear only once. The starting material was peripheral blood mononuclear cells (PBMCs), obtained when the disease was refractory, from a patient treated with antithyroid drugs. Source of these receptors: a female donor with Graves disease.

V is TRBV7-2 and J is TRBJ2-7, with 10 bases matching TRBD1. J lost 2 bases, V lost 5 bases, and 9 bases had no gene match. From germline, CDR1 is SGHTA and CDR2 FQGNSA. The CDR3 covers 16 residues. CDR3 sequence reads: CASSPPGTGVPYEQYF. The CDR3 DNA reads TGTGCCAGCAGCCCCCCCGGGACAGGGGTACCCTACGAGCAGTACTTC.

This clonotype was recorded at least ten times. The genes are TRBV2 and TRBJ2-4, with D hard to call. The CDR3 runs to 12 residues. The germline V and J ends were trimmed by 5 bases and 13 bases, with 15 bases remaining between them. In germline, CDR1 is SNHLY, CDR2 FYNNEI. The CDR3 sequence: CASSPRVRNQYF. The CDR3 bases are TGTGCCAGCAGTCCCCGGGTGCGGAACCAGTACTTC.

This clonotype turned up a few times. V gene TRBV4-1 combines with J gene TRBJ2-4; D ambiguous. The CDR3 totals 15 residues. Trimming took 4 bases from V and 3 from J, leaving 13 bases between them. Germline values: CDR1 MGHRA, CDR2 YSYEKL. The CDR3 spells CASSPLGGVKNIQYF. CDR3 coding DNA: TGCGCCAGCAGCCCTCTCGGTGGTGTCAAAAACATTCAGTACTTC.

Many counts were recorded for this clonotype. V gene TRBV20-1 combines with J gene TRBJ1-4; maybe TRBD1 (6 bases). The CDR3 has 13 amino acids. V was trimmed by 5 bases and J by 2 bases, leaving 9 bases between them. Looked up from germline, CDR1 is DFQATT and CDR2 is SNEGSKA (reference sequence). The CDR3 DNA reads TGCAGTGCTGAGGGGGGGACTAATGAAAAACTGTTTTTT. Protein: CSAEGGTNEKLFF.